Detailed here is one TCR beta chain. Its antigen specificity is not known. Base qualities are not at hand, and no much larger clone is one base apart. The CDR1 and CDR2 encoded by the germline V gene are KGHSH and LQKENI. There are 13 amino acids in the CDR3, from cysteine to phenylalanine inclusive. The CDR3 DNA has 39 bases and is translated from base 1. From V the trimming removes 6 bases and from J it removes 6 bases, while the gene matches leave 5 bases of the junction unaccounted for. TCRbeta CDR3 regions were amplified from genomic DNA using the immunoSEQ Assay, a bias-controlled multiplex PCR. The authors' pipeline ran thus. The number of nucleated cells in each sample was estimated from the amplification of reference gene primers within the assay. Sequence reads were collapsed and filtered to measure the absolute abundance of every unique TCRbeta CDR3 rearrangement. For each sample, productive Simpson clonality was calculated as the square root of Simpson's diversity index across productive rearrangements. The source is immuneACCESS, and TCRdb retained only in-frame sequences with V and J called. Part of the clones is not carried over; for the studies checked, unresolved V genes explain less than half of this, and the remainder is unexplained. That table supplies the V and J calls and clone size; D and trimming were determined from the DNA. This sample comprises approximately 300,000 clones, just under 90% of them detected only once. The top ten constitute almost 9.5% of the sample.

This specimen belongs to a study of blood T cell repertoires in COVID-19 (dated by TCRdb to the early 2020s). Regarding the study in general: Samples covering the acute and convalescent phases of COVID-19 were provided by collaborators in the United States, Italy and Spain. The material from the prospective study consisted of cDNA or gDNA derived from T cells, B-cell-depleted T cells, or PBMCs. Deeply sampled blood TCRbeta repertoires from subjects exposed to, actively infected with, or recovered from COVID-19 were included in the dataset. The repertoires were made available in a free public database intended to serve as a resource for research on the immune response to SARS-CoV-2. Samples were obtained from the ongoing ImmuneRACE study (first 160 participants) and from approximately 1,200 subjects provided by 6 global collaborators. The sample metadata nearly always contained a de-identified subject ID, COVID-19 status, age in years and sex. Where available, HLA class I and class II types were taken from metadata supplied by the sample provider and were not determined by assay-based typing. What the authors observed across the whole study: How much clinical and demographic metadata was included differed by source and by participant, and the metadata was provided uncurated.

Participants in the prospective study were aged about 18 to 95 years, lived in some 24 United States geographic areas, and enrolled through a virtual design. Cohort assignment in the prospective study relied on participant-reported clinical history from a screening survey and a study questionnaire. Recovered participants in ImmuneRACE Cohort 3 were defined as having two consecutive negative NP/OP PCR tests, clearance from a healthcare professional, or resolution of symptoms. Each participant in the prospective study had whole blood, serum and a nasopharyngeal or oropharyngeal swab collected by mobile phlebotomists. Prospective study participants could optionally give additional blood draws and questionnaires over an approximately two-month period. Blood samples from the prospective study were shipped frozen or at room temperature prior to DNA extraction.

The receptor was derived from a woman in her twenties or thirties who had recovered from COVID-19. This sequence uses TRBV18 and TRBJ1-1; 9 bases in the middle match TRBD1. Specimen: PBMCs or T cells enriched from blood (not recorded which). The CDR3 reads CASSRDREAEAFF. DNA sequence: TGTGCCAGCTCGCGGGACAGGGAGGCTGAAGCTTTCTTT.